This is a list of T cell receptor beta chains from one sample in a study of T cell responses to AZD1222 COVID-19 vaccine. Using immunoSEQ multiplex PCR, the repertoire was profiled, and TCRdb retains in-frame clones only, with some absent. The data contain around 160,000 clones, 85% to 95% of them singletons. Specimen: peripheral blood, collected on day 0 of AZD1222 vaccination. All receptors derive from an adult in good health. Both conserved end residues are part of each CDR3. D genes are given only for firm matches. Rows give clone size only sometimes, using once, few, many, or a class for an expanded clone.

TRBD2 TRBJ2-5 TRBV9 - TGTGCCAGCAGCGTAGGGGAGGGGACCCAGTACTTC CASSVGEGTQYF
TRBD1 TRBJ1-2 TRBV6-5 - TGTGCCAGCAGGAATCTTCAGGGGGACTATGGCTACACCTTC CASRNLQGDYGYTF
TRBD1 TRBJ1-1 TRBV11-2 once TGTGCCAGCAGCCCATCGACAGGGGTAGCTTTCTTT CASSPSTGVAFF
- TRBJ1-5 TRBV25-1 - TGTGCCAGCAGTGAAGGGGGGATTCGTCAGCCCCAGCATTTT CASSEGGIRQPQHF
- TRBJ2-5 TRBV7-9 - TGTGCCAGCAGCCCGTTTCTAGGGTCCCGAGAGACCCAGTACTTC CASSPFLGSRETQYF
TRBD2 TRBJ2-5 TRBV19 - TGTGCCAGCCCGGACGCTAGCGGGGGGGCCCAAGAGACCCAGTACTTC CASPDASGGAQETQYF
- TRBJ1-3 TRBV5-1 - TGCGCCAGCAGACCCTTTGGTAGCTCTGGAAACACCATATATTTT CASRPFGSSGNTIYF
TRBD1 TRBJ1-1 TRBV2 - TGTGCCTCCGAGACAGGGAGGAACACTGAAGCTTTCTTT CASETGRNTEAFF
- TRBJ2-7 TRBV5-1 - TGCGCCAGCAGCCCAAATTCCCAGGGGACGGAGCAGTACTTC CASSPNSQGTEQYF
- TRBJ2-7 TRBV5-1 - TGCGCCAGCAGCTTGTGGGAAATCTCCTACGAGCAGTACTTC CASSLWEISYEQYF
- TRBJ1-1 TRBV18 - TGTGCCAGCTCACCCACAGGGTTAGAAGCTTTCTTT CASSPTGLEAFF
- TRBJ1-2 TRBV2 - TGTGCCAGCGGGACGGGGAACTATGGCTACACCTTC CASGTGNYGYTF
TRBD1 TRBJ1-1 TRBV18 - TGTGCCAGCTCCTCTGGGCAGGGGGCCTGGACTGAAGCTTTCTTT CASSSGQGAWTEAFF
TRBD1 TRBJ2-1 TRBV4-2 - TGTGCCAGCAGCCAACTCACCGGGACAGGGCCCCTCAATGAGCAGTTCTTC CASSQLTGTGPLNEQFF
TRBD2 TRBJ2-1 TRBV5-1 - TGCGCCAGCAGCTTGTCCGGCGGGAGGGGTTCCAATGAGCAGTTCTTC CASSLSGGRGSNEQFF
- TRBJ1-1 TRBV11-2 - TGTGCCAGCAGCCCCCGGGGCCAGAGGAACACTGAAGCTTTCTTT CASSPRGQRNTEAFF
TRBD2 TRBJ2-3 TRBV5-1 - TGCGCCAGCAGCTTGAAGACTAGCGCGAGTAGAGATACGCAGTATTTT CASSLKTSASRDTQYF
- TRBJ1-6 TRBV7-4 - TGTGCCAGCAGCCCAAGACCAAGCTCCTATAATTCACCCCTCCACTTT CASSPRPSSYNSPLHF
- TRBJ2-1 TRBV7-8 - TGTGCCAGCAGCTCCCCTCGCGCGTCGGGTGGGAATGAGCAGTTCTTC CASSSPRASGGNEQFF
- TRBJ2-2 TRBV5-4 - TGTGCCAGCAGCTCCATCCTCGGCCGTGGTGCCGGGGAGCTGTTTTTT CASSSILGRGAGELFF
- TRBJ1-1 TRBV6-6 - TGTGCCAGCCAGCGGGACCGGGACACTGAAGCTTTCTTT CASQRDRDTEAFF
TRBD1 TRBJ2-5 TRBV6-5 - TGTGCCAGCACTGGGACAGGGGTTGGGGAGACCCAGTACTTC CASTGTGVGETQYF
TRBD2 TRBJ2-2 TRBV14 - TGTGCCAGCAGCCAAGACCCCCCGCTCTGGACTAGCGGCACCGGGGAGCTGTTTTTT CASSQDPPLWTSGTGELFF
- TRBJ1-1 TRBV7-3 - TGTGCCAGCAGCTTGACCGGGGGGAGGAACACTGAAGCTTTCTTT CASSLTGGRNTEAFF
- TRBJ1-1 TRBV7-8 - TGTGCCAGCAGCTTATTAGGTGAAGCTTTCTTT CASSLLGEAFF
TRBD2 TRBJ2-1 TRBV5-1 once TGCGCCAGCAGCCCGGATAGCGGGGGGGCCGGGGAGCAGTTCTTC CASSPDSGGAGEQFF
- TRBJ1-6 TRBV5-5 - TGTGCCAGCAGCTTGGTTGGGACACCTTATAATTCACCCCTCCACTTT CASSLVGTPYNSPLHF
TRBD1 TRBJ1-1 TRBV5-8 - TGTGCCAGCAGCTTTGGGACAGGGGGCACTGAAGCTTTCTTT CASSFGTGGTEAFF
TRBD1 TRBJ1-1 TRBV18 - TGTGCCAGCTCACCACCGACGGGGACAGGGGCTGGTGAAGCTTTCTTT CASSPPTGTGAGEAFF
TRBD1 TRBJ1-5 TRBV10-3 - TGTGCCATCAGTGAGAGGGGACAGGGAGGCGGACAGCCCCAGCATTTT CAISERGQGGGQPQHF
- TRBJ1-4 TRBV21-1 once TGTGCCAGCAGCGGGGCCCCGCCTGAAAAACTGTTTTTT CASSGAPPEKLFF
- TRBJ2-7 TRBV12-3/TRBV12-4 - TGTGCCAGCAGCCTTCGCCGTTGGGAGCAGTACTTC CASSLRRWEQYF
- TRBJ1-2 TRBV12-3/TRBV12-4 - TGTGCCAGCAGTTTAGGGGTGGGAAAGGGCTACACCTTC CASSLGVGKGYTF
- TRBJ1-4 TRBV5-1 once TGCGCCAGCAGCTCCCTCGGGCAGGGAGGTAATGAAAAACTGTTTTTT CASSSLGQGGNEKLFF
- TRBJ1-5 TRBV19 - TGTGCCAGTAGCCATTACCGGGCCCTCAGAGGGCAGCCCCAGCATTTT CASSHYRALRGQPQHF
- TRBJ1-6 TRBV7-9 - TGTGCCAGCAACGAGGGAAATTCACCCCTCCACTTT CASNEGNSPLHF
- TRBJ2-2 TRBV5-1 - TGCGCCAGCAGCTCGCCGGCCGGGACAACGAACACCGGGGAGCTGTTTTTT CASSSPAGTTNTGELFF
TRBD1 TRBJ1-2 TRBV9 - TGTGCCAGCAGCGCCTTGGGGACAGGGGGCGGTGGCTACACCTTC CASSALGTGGGGYTF
- TRBJ1-1 TRBV14 few TGTGCCAGCAGCCCCGTTAAATTGAACACTGAAGCTTTCTTT CASSPVKLNTEAFF
- TRBJ2-2 TRBV7-9 - TGTGCCACCCCAAGAAGCGGGGAGCTGTTTTTT CATPRSGELFF
- TRBJ1-6 TRBV1 - TGCACCCCTAGCGGAGGGGGCGGGAATTCACCCCTCCACTTT CTPSGGGGNSPLHF